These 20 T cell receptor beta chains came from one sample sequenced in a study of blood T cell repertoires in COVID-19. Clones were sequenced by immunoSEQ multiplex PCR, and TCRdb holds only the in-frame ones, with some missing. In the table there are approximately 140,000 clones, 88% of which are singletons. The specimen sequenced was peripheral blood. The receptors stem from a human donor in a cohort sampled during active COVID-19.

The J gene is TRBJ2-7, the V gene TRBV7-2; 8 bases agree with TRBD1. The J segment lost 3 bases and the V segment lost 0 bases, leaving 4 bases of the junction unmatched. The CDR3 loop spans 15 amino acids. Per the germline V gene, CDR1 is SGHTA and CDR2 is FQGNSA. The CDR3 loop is CASSLARDRIYEQYF. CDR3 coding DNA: TGTGCCAGCAGCTTAGCCCGGGACAGGATCTACGAGCAGTACTTC.

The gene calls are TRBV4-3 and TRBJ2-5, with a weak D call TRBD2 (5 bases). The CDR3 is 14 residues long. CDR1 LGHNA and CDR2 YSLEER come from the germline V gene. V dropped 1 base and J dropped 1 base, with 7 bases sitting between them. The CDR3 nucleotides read TGCGCCAGCAGCCAAGTCGCGGGCCAAGAGACCCAGTACTTC. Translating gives CASSQVAGQETQYF.

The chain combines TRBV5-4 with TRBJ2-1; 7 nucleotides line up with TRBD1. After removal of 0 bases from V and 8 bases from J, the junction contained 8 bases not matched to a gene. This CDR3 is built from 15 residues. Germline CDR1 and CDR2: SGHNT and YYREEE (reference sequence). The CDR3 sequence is CASSLGDSLHDEQFF. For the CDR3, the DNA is TGTGCCAGCAGCTTGGGGGACAGCTTACACGATGAGCAGTTCTTC.

The CDR3 reads CASSLKGGKGEKLFF. The CDR3 DNA follows: TGCGCCAGCAGCTTGAAGGGAGGGAAGGGGGAAAAACTGTTTTTT. V and J are TRBV5-1 and TRBJ1-4, with D possibly TRBD1 on 5 matching bases. Germline V gives CDR1 SGHRS, CDR2 YFSETQ. This CDR3 is built from 15 residues. Trimming removed 1 base at V and 8 bases at J, with 15 bases between.

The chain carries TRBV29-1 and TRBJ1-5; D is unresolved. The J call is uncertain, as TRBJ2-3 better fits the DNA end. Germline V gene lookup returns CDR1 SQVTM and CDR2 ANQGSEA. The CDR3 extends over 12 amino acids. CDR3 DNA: TGCAGCGTCGGAGAGCTCAATCAGCCCCAGTATTTT. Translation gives CSVGELNQPQYF.

CDR3 sequence (DNA): TGTGCCAGCAGCTTCCCCAGGGAGGGTCACACTGAAGCTTTCTTT. It translates to CASSFPREGHTEAFF. This sequence joins TRBV5-6 and TRBJ1-1; D is perhaps TRBD1 (5 bases). The CDR3 length is 15 residues. The V end lost 2 bases, the J end lost 3 bases, and 14 bases lay between the germline ends. CDR1 and CDR2 from the germline V gene are SGHDT and YYEEEE.

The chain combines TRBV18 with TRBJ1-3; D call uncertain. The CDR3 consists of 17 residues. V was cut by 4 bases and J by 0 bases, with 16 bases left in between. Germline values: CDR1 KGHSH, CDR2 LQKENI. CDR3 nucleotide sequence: TGTGCCAGCTCACTGTCAGAAAAAACCAGCTCTGGAAACACCATATATTTT. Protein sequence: CASSLSEKTSSGNTIYF.

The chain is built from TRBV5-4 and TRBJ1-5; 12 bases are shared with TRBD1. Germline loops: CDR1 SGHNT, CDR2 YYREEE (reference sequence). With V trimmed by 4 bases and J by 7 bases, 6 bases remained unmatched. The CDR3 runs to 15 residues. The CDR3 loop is CASSPGQGAGQPQHF. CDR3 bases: TGTGCCAGCAGCCCGGGACAGGGGGCGGGACAGCCCCAGCATTTT.

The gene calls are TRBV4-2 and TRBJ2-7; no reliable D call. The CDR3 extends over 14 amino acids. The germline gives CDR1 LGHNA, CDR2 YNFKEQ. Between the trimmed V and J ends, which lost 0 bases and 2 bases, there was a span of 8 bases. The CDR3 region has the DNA TGTGCCAGCAGCCAAGATGAACACCCCTACGAGCAGTACTTC. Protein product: CASSQDEHPYEQYF.

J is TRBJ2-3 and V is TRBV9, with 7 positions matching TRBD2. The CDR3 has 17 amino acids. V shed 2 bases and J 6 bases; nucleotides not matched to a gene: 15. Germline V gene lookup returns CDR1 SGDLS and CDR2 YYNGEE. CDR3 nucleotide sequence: TGTGCCAGCAGCGTGAAGGCTAGCGGTGGGGCTGGGGATACGCAGTATTTT. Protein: CASSVKASGGAGDTQYF. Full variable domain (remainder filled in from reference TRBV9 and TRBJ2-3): DSGVTQTPKHLITATGQRVTLRCSPRSGDLSVYWYQQSLDQGLQFLIQYYNGEERAKGNILERFSAQQFPDLHSELNLSSLELGDSALYFCASSVKASGGAGDTQYFGPGTRLTVL.

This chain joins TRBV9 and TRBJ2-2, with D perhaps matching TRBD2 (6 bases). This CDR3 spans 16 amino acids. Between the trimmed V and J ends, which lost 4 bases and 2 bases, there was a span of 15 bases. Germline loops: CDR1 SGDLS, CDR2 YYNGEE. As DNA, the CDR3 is TGTGCCAGCAGCCCGCGGGGAGACGGAAACACCGGGGAGCTGTTTTTT. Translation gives CASSPRGDGNTGELFF.

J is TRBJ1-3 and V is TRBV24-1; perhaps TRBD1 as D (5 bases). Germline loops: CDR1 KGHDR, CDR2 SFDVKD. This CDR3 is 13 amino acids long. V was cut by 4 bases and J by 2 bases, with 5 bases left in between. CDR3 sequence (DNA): TGTGCCACCAGTGAGACAGCTGGAAACACCATATATTTT. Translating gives CATSETAGNTIYF.

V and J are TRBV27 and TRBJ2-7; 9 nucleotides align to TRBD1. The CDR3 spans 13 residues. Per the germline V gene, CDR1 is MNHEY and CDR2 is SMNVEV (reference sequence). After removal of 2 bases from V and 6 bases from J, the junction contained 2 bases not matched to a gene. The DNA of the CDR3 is TGTGCCAGCAGTTTAGACAGGGGGGGCGAGCAGTACTTC. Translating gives CASSLDRGGEQYF.

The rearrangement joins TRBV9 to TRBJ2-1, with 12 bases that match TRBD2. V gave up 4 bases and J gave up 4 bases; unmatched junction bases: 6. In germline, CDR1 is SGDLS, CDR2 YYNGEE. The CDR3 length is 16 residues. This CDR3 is CASSLPSGGAYNEQFF. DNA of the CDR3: TGTGCCAGCAGCTTACCTAGCGGGGGGGCATACAATGAGCAGTTCTTC.

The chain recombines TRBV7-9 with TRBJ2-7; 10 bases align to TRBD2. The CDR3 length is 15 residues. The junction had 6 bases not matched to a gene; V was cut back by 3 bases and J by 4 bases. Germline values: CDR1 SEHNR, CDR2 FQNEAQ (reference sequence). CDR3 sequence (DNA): TGTGCCAGCAGCTTTGGAACTAGCGGGGTGTACGAGCAGTACTTC. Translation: CASSFGTSGVYEQYF.

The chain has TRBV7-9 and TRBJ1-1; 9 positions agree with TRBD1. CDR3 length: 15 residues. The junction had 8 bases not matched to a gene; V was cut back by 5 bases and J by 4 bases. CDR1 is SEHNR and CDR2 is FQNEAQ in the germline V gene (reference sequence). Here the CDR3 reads CASSDRGTLGTEAFF. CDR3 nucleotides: TGTGCCAGCAGCGACAGGGGGACCTTGGGCACTGAAGCTTTCTTT.

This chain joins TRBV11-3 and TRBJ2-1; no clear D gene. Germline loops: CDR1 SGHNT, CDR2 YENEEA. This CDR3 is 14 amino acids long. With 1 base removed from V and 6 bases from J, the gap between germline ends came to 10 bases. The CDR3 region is CASSLGFSSNEQFF. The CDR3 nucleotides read TGTGCCAGCAGCTTAGGGTTTTCGAGCAATGAGCAGTTCTTC.

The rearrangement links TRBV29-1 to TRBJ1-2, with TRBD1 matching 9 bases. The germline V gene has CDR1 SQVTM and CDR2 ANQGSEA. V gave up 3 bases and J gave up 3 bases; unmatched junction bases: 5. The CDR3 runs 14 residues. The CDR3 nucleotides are TGCAGCGTTGACTCACAGGGGGCACACTATGGCTACACCTTC. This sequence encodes CSVDSQGAHYGYTF.

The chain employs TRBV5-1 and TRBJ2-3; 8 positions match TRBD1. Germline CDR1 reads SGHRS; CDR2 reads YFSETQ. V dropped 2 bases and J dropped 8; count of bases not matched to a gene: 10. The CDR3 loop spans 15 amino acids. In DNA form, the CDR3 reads TGCGCCAGCAGCTTAGTCGGACAGGGCGTTGTTACGCAGTATTTT. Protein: CASSLVGQGVVTQYF.

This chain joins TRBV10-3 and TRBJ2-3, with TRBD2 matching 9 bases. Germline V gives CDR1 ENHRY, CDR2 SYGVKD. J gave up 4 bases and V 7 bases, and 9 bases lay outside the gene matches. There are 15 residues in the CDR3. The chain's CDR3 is CAIMVLAGRADTQYF. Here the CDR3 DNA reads TGTGCCATCATGGTCCTAGCGGGGAGGGCAGATACGCAGTATTTT.